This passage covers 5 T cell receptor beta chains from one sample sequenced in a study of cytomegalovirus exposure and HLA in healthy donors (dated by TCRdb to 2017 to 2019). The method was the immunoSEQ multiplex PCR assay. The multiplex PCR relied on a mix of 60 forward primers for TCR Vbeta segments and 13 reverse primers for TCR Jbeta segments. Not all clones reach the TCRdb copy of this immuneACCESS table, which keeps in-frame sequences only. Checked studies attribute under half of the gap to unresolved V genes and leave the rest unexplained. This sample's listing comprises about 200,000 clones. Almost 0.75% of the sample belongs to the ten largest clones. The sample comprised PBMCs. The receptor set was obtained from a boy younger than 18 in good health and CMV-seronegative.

CDR3 loop: CASKESSSYGYTF. Written as DNA, the CDR3 is TGTGCCAGCAAAGAATCTAGTTCCTATGGCTACACCTTC. The V gene is TRBV11-2, the J gene TRBJ1-2, with unresolved D. Looked up from germline, CDR1 is SGHAT and CDR2 is FQNNGV. CDR3 length equals 13 residues. The V end lost 7 bases, the J end lost 4 bases, and 13 bases lay between the germline ends.

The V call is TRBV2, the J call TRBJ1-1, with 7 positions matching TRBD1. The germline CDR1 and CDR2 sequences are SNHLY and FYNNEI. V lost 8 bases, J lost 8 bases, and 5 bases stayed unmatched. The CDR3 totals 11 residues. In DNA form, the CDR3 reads TGTGCCAGCTTTCGACAGGGAGAAGCTTTCTTT. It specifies CASFRQGEAFF.

For the CDR3, the DNA is TGTGCCAGCAGCTTCCAGGACAGTAGGAACACTGAAGCTTTCTTT. Protein: CASSFQDSRNTEAFF. The chain recombines TRBV5-5 with TRBJ1-1; tentatively, D is TRBD1 (6 bases). The germline gives CDR1 SGHKS, CDR2 YYEKEE (reference sequence). Trimming shortened V by 2 bases and J by 1 base, and 12 bases separated the two germline ends. This CDR3 spans 15 amino acids.

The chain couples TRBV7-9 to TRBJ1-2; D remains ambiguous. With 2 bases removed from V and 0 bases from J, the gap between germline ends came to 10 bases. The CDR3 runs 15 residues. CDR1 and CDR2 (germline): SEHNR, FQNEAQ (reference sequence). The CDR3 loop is CASSLTVGSNYGYTF. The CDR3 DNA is TGTGCCAGCAGCTTAACGGTCGGTTCTAACTATGGCTACACCTTC.

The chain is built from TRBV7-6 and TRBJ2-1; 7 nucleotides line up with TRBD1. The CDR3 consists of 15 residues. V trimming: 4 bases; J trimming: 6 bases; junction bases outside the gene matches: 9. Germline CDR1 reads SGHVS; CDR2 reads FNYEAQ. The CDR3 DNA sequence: TGTGCCAGCAGCTCGACAGGGCTAAAACTCAATGAGCAGTTCTTC. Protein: CASSSTGLKLNEQFF.